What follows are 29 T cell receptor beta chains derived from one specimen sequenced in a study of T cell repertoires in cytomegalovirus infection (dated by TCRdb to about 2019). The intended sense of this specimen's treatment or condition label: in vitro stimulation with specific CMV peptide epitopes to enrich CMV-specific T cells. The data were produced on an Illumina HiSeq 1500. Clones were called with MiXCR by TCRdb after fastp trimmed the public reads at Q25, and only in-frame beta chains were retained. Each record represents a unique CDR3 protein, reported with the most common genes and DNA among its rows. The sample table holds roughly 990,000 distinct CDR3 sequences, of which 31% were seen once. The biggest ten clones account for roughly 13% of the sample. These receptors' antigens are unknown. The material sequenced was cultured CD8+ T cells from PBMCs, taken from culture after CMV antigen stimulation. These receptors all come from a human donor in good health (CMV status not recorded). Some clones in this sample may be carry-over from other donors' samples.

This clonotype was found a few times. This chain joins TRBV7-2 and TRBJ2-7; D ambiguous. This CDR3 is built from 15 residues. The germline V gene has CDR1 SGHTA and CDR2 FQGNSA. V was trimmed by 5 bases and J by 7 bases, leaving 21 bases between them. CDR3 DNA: TGTGCCAGCAGCCTATGGTCCTCCACAGATGGGGAGCAGTACTTC. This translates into CASSLWSSTDGEQYF.

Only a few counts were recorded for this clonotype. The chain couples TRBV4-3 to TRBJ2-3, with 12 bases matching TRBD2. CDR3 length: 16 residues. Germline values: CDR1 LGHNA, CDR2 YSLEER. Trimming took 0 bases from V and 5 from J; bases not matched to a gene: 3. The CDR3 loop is CASSQDWTSGEDTQYF. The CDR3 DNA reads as TGCGCCAGCAGCCAAGACTGGACTAGCGGGGAAGATACGCAGTATTTT.

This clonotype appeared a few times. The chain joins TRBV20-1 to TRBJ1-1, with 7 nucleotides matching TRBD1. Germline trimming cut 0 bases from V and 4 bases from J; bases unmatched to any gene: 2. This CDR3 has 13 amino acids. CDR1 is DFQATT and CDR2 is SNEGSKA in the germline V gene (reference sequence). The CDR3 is CSARENRGTEAFF. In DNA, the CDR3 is TGCAGTGCTAGAGAGAACAGGGGCACTGAAGCTTTCTTT.

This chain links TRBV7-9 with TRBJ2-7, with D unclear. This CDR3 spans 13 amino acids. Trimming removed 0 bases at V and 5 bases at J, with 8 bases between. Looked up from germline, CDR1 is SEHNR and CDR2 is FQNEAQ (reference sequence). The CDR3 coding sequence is TGTGCCAGCAGCTTAGCGCCGTCAGACGAGCAGTACTTC. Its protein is CASSLAPSDEQYF.

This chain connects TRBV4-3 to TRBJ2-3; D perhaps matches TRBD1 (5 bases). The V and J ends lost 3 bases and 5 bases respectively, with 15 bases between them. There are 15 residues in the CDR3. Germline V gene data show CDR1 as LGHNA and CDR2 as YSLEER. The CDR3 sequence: CASSQGFLTEDTQYF. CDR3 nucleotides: TGCGCCAGCAGCCAGGGTTTCCTGACAGAAGATACGCAGTATTTT.

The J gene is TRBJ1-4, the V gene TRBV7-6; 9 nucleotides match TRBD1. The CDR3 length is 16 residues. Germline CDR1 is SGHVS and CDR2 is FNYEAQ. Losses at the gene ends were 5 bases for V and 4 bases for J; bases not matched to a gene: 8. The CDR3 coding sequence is TGTGCCAGCAGCATTTACCCGGGACAGGGTAATGAAAAACTGTTTTTT. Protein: CASSIYPGQGNEKLFF.

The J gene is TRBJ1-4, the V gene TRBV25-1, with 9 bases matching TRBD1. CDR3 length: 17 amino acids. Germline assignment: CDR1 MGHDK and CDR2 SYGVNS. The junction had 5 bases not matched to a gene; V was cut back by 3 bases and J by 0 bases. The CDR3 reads CASSDLTGGATNEKLFF. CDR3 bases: TGTGCCAGCAGTGACCTGACAGGGGGTGCAACTAATGAAAAACTGTTTTTT.

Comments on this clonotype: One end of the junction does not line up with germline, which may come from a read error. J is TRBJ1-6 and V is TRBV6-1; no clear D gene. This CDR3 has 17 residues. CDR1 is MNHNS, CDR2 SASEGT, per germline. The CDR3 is CTSSEDIREQSNSPLHF. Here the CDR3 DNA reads TGTACCAGCAGTGAGGATATTCGGGAACAGTCGAATTCACCCCTCCACTTT.

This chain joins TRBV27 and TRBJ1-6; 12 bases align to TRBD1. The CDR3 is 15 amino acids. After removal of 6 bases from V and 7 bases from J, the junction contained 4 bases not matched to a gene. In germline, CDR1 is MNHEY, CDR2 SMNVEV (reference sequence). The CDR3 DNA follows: TGTGCCAGCAGCGGGACAGGGGGCCGAAATTCACCCCTCCACTTT. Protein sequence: CASSGTGGRNSPLHF.

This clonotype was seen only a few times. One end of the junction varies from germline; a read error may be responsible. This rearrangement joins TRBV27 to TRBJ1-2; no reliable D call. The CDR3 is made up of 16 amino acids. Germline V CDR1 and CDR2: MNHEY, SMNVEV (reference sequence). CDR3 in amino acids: CASSLSYGFSVDGYTF. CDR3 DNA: TGTGCCAGCAGTTTATCCTACGGTTTTAGCGTCGATGGCTACACTTTC.

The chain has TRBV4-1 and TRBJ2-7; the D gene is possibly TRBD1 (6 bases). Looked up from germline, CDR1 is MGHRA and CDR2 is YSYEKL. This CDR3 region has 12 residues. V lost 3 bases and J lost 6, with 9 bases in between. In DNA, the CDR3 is TGCGCCAGCAGCCACACAGGGATCGAGCAGTACTTC. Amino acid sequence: CASSHTGIEQYF.

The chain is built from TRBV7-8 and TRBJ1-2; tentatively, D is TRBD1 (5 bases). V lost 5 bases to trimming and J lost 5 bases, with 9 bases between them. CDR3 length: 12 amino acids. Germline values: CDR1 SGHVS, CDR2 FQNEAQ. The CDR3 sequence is CASSERGYGYTF. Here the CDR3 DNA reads TGTGCCAGCAGCGAGAGGGGATATGGCTACACCTTC.

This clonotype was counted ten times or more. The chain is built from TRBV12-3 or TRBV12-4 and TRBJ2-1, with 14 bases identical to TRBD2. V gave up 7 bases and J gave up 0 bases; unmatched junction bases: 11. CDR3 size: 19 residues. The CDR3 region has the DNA TGTGCCAGCACCCCGGGACTAGCGGGGGTGCCGAGCTCCTACAATGAGCAGTTCTTC. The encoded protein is CASTPGLAGVPSSYNEQFF.

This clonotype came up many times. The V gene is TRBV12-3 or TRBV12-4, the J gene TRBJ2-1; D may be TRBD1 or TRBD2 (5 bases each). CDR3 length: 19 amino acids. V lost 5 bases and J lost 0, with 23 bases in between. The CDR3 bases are TGTGCCAGCAGTCTGACTCGCAACCGGGACCGCGGCTCCTACAATGAGCAGTTCTTC. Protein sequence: CASSLTRNRDRGSYNEQFF.

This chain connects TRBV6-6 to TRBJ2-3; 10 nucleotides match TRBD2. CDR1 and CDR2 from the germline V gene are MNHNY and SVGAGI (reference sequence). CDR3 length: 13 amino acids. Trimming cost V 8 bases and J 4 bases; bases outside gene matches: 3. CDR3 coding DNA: TGTGCCAGCGTAGCGGGGGGTGCAGATACGCAGTATTTT. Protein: CASVAGGADTQYF.

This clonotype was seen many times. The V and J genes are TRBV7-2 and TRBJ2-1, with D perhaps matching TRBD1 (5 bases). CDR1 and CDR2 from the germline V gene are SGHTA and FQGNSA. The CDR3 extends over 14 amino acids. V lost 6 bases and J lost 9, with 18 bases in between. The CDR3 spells CASSLEQVQGEQFF. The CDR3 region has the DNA TGTGCCAGCAGTCTAGAGCAGGTTCAGGGTGAGCAGTTCTTC.

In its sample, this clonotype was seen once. DNA for the CDR3: TGTGCCACCAGTGATCCAATAACTAGTAGGGAATTCTTC. Translating it yields CATSDPITSREFF. This chain uses TRBV24-1 with TRBJ2-1; a possible D gene is TRBD2 (5 bases). This CDR3 spans 13 amino acids. Germline loops: CDR1 KGHDR, CDR2 SFDVKD. V lost 3 bases and J 16 bases, leaving 18 bases between the germline ends.

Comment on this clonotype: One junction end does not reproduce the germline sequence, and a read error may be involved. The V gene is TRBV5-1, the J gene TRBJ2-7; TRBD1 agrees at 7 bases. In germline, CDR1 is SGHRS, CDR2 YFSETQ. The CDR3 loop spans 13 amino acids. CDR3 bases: TGCACCAGCAGCTTAGGGGGCGCCTACGAGCAGTACTTC. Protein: CTSSLGGAYEQYF.

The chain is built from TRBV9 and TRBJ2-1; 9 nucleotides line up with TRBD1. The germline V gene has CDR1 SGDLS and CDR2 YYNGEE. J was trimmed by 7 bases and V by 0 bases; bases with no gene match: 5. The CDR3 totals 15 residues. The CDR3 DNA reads TGTGCCAGCAGCGTAGCTGGACAGGGGCGTAATGAGCAGTTCTTC. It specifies CASSVAGQGRNEQFF.

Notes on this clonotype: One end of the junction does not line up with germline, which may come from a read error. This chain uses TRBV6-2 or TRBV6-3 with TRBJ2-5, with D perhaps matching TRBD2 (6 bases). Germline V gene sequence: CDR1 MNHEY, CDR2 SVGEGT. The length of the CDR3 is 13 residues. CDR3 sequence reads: CVSSRGYQETQYF. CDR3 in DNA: TGTGTCAGCAGTCGGGGGTACCAAGAGACCCAGTACTTC.

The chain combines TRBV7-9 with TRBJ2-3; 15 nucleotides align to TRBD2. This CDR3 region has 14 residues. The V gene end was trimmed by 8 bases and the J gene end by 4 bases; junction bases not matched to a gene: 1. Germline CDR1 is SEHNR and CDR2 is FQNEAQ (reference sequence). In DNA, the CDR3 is TGTGCCAGCTGGACTAGCGGGGGGGCAGATACGCAGTATTTT. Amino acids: CASWTSGGADTQYF.

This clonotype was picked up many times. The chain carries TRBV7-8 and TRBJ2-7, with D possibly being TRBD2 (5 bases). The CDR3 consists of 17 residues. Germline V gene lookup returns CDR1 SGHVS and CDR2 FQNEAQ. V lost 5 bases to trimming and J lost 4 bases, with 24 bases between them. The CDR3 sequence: CASSQNPDSPFLYEQYF. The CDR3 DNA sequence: TGTGCCAGCAGCCAAAACCCGGACTCTCCTTTTTTGTACGAGCAGTACTTC.

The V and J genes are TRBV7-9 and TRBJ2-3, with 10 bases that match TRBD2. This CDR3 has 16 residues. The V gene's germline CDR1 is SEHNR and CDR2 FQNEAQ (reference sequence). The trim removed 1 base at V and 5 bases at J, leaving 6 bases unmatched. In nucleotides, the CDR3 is TGTGCCAGCAGCTTAGAAAGCCCTAGCGGGAGAGATACGCAGTATTTT. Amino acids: CASSLESPSGRDTQYF.

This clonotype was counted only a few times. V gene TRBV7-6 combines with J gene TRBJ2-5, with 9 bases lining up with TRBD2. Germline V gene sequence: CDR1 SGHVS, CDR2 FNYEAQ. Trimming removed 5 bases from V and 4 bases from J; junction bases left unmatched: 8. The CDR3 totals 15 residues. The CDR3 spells CASSPRGGEGETQYF. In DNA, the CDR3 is TGTGCCAGCAGCCCGCGGGGGGGCGAAGGAGAGACCCAGTACTTC.

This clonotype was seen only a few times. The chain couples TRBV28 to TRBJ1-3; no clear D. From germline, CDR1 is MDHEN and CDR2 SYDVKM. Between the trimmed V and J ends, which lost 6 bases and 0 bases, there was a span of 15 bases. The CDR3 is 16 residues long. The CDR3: CASRPGGRSSGNTIYF. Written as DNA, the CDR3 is TGTGCCAGCAGGCCAGGCGGACGGAGCTCTGGAAACACCATATATTTT.

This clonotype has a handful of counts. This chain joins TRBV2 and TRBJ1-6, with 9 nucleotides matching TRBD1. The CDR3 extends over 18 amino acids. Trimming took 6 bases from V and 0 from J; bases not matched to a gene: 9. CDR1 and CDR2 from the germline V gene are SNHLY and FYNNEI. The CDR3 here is CASSHDRGFSSYNSPLHF. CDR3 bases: TGTGCCAGCAGCCACGACAGGGGGTTTAGCTCCTATAATTCACCCCTCCACTTT.

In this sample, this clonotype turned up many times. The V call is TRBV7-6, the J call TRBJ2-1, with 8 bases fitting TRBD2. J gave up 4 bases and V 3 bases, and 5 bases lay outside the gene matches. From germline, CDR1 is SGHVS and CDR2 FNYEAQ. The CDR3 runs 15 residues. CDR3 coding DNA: TGTGCCAGCAGCTTCGTGCAGCGGGGGTACAATGAGCAGTTCTTC. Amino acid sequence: CASSFVQRGYNEQFF. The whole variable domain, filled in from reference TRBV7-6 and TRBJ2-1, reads GAGVSQSPRYKVTKRGQDVALRCDPISGHVSLYWYRQALGQGPEFLTYFNYEAQQDKSGLPNDRFSAERPEGSISTLTIQRTEQRDSAMYRCASSFVQRGYNEQFFGPGTRLTVL.

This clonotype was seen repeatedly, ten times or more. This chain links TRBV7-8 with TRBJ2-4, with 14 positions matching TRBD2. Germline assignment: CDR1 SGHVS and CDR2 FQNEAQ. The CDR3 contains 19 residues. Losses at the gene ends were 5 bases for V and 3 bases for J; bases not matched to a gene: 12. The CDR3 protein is CASSPGTSGGPPHKNIQYF. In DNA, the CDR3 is TGTGCCAGCAGCCCAGGGACTAGCGGGGGCCCGCCCCACAAAAACATTCAGTACTTC. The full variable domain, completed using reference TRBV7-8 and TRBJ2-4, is GAGVSQSPRYKVAKRGQDVALRCDPISGHVSLFWYQQALGQGPEFLTYFQNEAQLDKSGLPSDRFFAERPEGSVSTLKIQRTQQEDSAVYLCASSPGTSGGPPHKNIQYFGAGTRLSVL.

The CDR3 spells CASSLRRESYLNYGYTF. The CDR3 DNA is TGTGCCAGCAGCCTCCGACGGGAGAGCTATCTTAACTATGGCTACACCTTC. V usage is TRBV7-9 and J usage is TRBJ1-2; no reliable D call. This CDR3 is built from 17 residues. Trimming took off 5 bases at V and 1 base at J, with 20 bases between the two ends. Germline V lookup: CDR1 SEHNR, CDR2 FQNEAQ (reference sequence). Combining the CDR3 with reference TRBV7-9 and TRBJ1-2 gives the whole variable domain DTGVSQNPRHKITKRGQNVTFRCDPISEHNRLYWYRQTLGQGPEFLTYFQNEAQLEKSRLLSDRFSAERPKGSFSTLEIQRTEQGDSAMYLCASSLRRESYLNYGYTFGSGTRLTVV.